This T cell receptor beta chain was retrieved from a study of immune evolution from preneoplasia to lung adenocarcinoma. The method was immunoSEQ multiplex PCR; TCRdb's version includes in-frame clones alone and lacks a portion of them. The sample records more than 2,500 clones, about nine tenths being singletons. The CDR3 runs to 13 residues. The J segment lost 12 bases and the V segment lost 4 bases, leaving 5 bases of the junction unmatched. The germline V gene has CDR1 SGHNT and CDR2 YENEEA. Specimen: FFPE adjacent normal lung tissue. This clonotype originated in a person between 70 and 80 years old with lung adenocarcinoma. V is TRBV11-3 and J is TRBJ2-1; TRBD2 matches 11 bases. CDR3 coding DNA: TGTGCCAGCAGCTCCGGGACTAGCGGTTGGCAGTTCTTC. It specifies CASSSGTSGWQFF.